This is a list of T cell receptor beta chains from one sample in a study of T cell responses to AZD1222 COVID-19 vaccine. The method was immunoSEQ multiplex PCR; TCRdb's version includes in-frame clones alone and lacks a portion of them. The table lists 95,000 to 150,000 clones, roughly 87% of them singletons. The source was peripheral blood, collected on day 0 of AZD1222 vaccination. The receptors come from an adult in good health. Both conserved end residues are part of each CDR3. A D gene is named only where the DNA matches it firmly. Expanded clones get a size class; other rows say once, few or many, or leave the size out.

J gene | V gene | clone size | D gene | CDR3 DNA | CDR3 protein
TRBJ1-1 | TRBV7-3 | - | - | TGTGCCAGCAGCCTCTCCGTGGGCCTCGTAGCTTTCTTT | CASSLSVGLVAFF
TRBJ1-2 | TRBV14 | - | TRBD1 | TGTGCCAGCAGCCTTCGACAGGGACTTAACTATGGCTACACCTTC | CASSLRQGLNYGYTF
TRBJ2-2 | TRBV13 | - | TRBD1 | TGTGCCAGCAGCTTAGAAGGGGGCGGGAACACCGGGGAGCTGTTTTTT | CASSLEGGGNTGELFF
TRBJ2-5 | TRBV5-1 | - | - | TGCGCCAGCAGCTTGGGTGGGGCCCAAGAGACCCAGTACTTC | CASSLGGAQETQYF
TRBJ2-3 | TRBV27 | few | TRBD1 | TGTGCCAGCAGTTCGGACAGGGTCACAGATACGCAGTATTTT | CASSSDRVTDTQYF
TRBJ2-1 | TRBV19 | few | TRBD1 | TGTGCCAGTAGTTCCAGGACCGGGACAGGGTTTGTAGATGAGCAGTTCTTC | CASSSRTGTGFVDEQFF
TRBJ2-3 | TRBV11-3 | - | TRBD2 | TGTGCCAGCAGCGCTACTAGCGGGGGATCAACAGATACGCAGTATTTT | CASSATSGGSTDTQYF
TRBJ1-2 | TRBV9 | - | TRBD1 | TGTGCCAGCAGCCCGGGCGGGACAGTTAACTATGGCTACACCTTC | CASSPGGTVNYGYTF
TRBJ2-7 | TRBV2 | - | - | TGTGCCAGCGGGGGGAGGGGGTACGCCTACGAGCAGTACTTC | CASGGRGYAYEQYF
TRBJ1-5 | TRBV19 | - | - | TGTGCCAGTAGTATCCCCGCAGGACAGCCCCAGCATTTT | CASSIPAGQPQHF
TRBJ1-1 | TRBV12-3/TRBV12-4 | - | - | TGTGCCAGCAGTTTTGACGGAGACACTGAAGCTTTCTTT | CASSFDGDTEAFF
TRBJ2-5 | TRBV9 | once | TRBD1 | TGTGCCAGCAGCACGGACAGGGCAGGGGAGACCCAGTACTTC | CASSTDRAGETQYF
TRBJ1-6 | TRBV9 | - | - | TGTGCCAGCAGCGTAGGGTCAGGGAATTCACCCCTCCACTTT | CASSVGSGNSPLHF
TRBJ2-3 | TRBV7-6 | - | - | TGTGCCAGCAGCTTAGCGGGGTTGGGGGCCACAGATACGCAGTATTTT | CASSLAGLGATDTQYF
TRBJ1-2 | TRBV5-5 | - | TRBD1 | TGTGCCAGCAGCCCGACAGGGGAAAGTAATGGCTACACCTTC | CASSPTGESNGYTF